The source of this TCR beta chain is a study of T-cell reconstitution after alpha-beta-depleted transplantation in children. Unique molecular identifiers tagged the TCRbeta library. TCRdb re-analysed the PCR reads in MiXCR, keeping a single row per CDR3 protein. The table lists about 420,000 distinct CDR3 sequences, roughly a tenth of them singletons. This clonotype was seen more than once but under ten times. The CDR3 has 14 residues. CDR1 and CDR2 (germline): LGHNA, YSLEER. After removal of 0 bases from V and 3 bases from J, the junction contained 2 bases not matched to a gene. The source of this sequence is a human donor who donated a stem cell graft to a child with acute myeloid leukemia. The sequenced sample was PBMCs from the stem cell graft donor, obtained from the stem cell graft. The genes are TRBV4-3 and TRBJ2-7, with TRBD1 matching 7 bases. CDR3 nucleotide sequence: TGCGCCAGCAGCCAAGACAGGGGGAACTACGAGCAGTACTTC. This sequence encodes CASSQDRGNYEQYF.